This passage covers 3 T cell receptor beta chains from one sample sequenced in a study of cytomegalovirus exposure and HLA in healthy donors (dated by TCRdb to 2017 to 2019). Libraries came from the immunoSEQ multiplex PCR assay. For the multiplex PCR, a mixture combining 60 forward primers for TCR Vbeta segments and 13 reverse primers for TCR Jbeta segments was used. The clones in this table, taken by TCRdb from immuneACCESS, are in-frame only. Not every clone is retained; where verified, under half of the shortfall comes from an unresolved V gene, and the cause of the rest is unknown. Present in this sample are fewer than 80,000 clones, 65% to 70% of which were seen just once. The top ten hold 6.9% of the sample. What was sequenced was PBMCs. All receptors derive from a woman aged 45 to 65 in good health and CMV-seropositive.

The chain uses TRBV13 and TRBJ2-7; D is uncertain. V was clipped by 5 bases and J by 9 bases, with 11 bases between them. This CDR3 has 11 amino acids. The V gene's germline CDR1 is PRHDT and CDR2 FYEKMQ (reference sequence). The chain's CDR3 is CASSTQARQYF. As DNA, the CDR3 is TGTGCCAGCAGCACTCAAGCAAGGCAGTACTTC.

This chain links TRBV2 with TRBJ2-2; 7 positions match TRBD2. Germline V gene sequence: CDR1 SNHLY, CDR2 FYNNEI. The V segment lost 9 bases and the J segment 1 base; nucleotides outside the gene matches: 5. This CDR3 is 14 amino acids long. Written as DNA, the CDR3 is TGTGCCAGTCTAGCGGAGCAGAACACCGGGGAGCTGTTTTTT. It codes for CASLAEQNTGELFF.

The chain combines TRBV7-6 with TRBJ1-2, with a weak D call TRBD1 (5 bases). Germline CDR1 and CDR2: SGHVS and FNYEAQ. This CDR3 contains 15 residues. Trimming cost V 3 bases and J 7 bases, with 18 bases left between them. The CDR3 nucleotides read TGTGCCAGCAGCTTGGGCAGCCCTTCGCAGGGTGGCTACACCTTC. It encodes CASSLGSPSQGGYTF.